This record concerns one T cell receptor beta chain sequence. This entry is derived from a study of blood T cell repertoires in COVID-19. Study background: Both acute and convalescent COVID-19 samples were obtained from the United States, Italy and Spain.

In the study's own analysis: By means of reference gene primer amplification, nucleated cell counts were estimated. Clones were sequenced by immunoSEQ multiplex PCR, and TCRdb holds only the in-frame ones, with some missing. V, J and clone size were drawn from that table, and D and trimming were deduced from the DNA. Of approximately 150,000 clones in the sample, about 80% were seen once. CDR1 and CDR2 (germline): SGHVS, FQNEAQ. With V trimmed by 5 bases and J by 6 bases, 3 bases remained unmatched. The CDR3 has 13 amino acids. The chain links TRBV7-8 to TRBJ2-7; 11 bases are shared with TRBD1. Sample: peripheral blood. This receptor was taken from a man in his sixties or seventies who had recovered from COVID-19. CDR3 region: CASSRDRGTEQYF. In DNA, the CDR3 is TGTGCCAGCAGCCGGGACAGGGGGACCGAGCAGTACTTC.